The next 2 T cell receptor beta chains were all read from a single sample in a study of Ad26.COV2.S vaccination and SARS-CoV-2 variants. Libraries were prepared by immunoSEQ multiplex PCR; TCRdb keeps only in-frame clonotypes and omits some of them. The sample lists 300,000 to 400,000 clones, 90% occurring once. Described treatment: some 20 received Ad26.COV2.S at low or high dose, single or two shots; about five received placebo; per-sample allocation not given. Sampling took place 63 days after the first vaccine or placebo injection. The sequences come from peripheral blood, collected in a trial of Ad26.COV2.S vaccine versus placebo. The receptors were sampled from a person between 18 and 65 years old who received the Ad26.COV2.S COVID-19 vaccine or a placebo.

The chain has TRBV9 and TRBJ2-1, with 7 bases matching TRBD1. J lost 1 base, V lost 3 bases, and 4 bases had no gene match. The CDR3 loop spans 15 amino acids. The V gene's germline CDR1 is SGDLS and CDR2 YYNGEE. The CDR3 here is CASSGTGVSYNEQFF. CDR3 sequence (DNA): TGTGCCAGCAGCGGAACAGGGGTTTCCTACAATGAGCAGTTCTTC. The variable domain in full, completed from reference TRBV9 and TRBJ2-1, reads DSGVTQTPKHLITATGQRVTLRCSPRSGDLSVYWYQQSLDQGLQFLIQYYNGEERAKGNILERFSAQQFPDLHSELNLSSLELGDSALYFCASSGTGVSYNEQFFGPGTRLTVL.

This clone has only a few counts. The CDR3 DNA is TGTGCCAGCAGCCCGGAGGTGGTCAGCAGCTATGGCTACACCTTC. It encodes CASSPEVVSSYGYTF. The chain uses TRBV5-4 and TRBJ1-2; D unclear. The CDR3 runs to 15 residues. The germline V gene encodes CDR1 SGHNT and CDR2 YYREEE (reference sequence). The V gene lost 4 bases and the J gene lost 4 bases, with 17 bases spanning the gap. The full variable domain, completed using reference TRBV5-4 and TRBJ1-2, is ETGVTQSPTHLIKTRGQQVTLRCSSQSGHNTVSWYQQALGQGPQFIFQYYREEENGRGNFPPRFSGLQFPNYSSELNVNALELDDSALYLCASSPEVVSSYGYTFGSGTRLTVV.